This TCR beta chain was captured in a study of beta chain features in type 1 diabetes. Findings and caveats of the study: When Type 1 diabetes patients were examined, their TCRB CDR3s proved moderately but significantly shorter in all four CD4+ subsets.

The CDR3 has 14 residues. V lost 0 bases and J lost 5, with 10 bases in between. Per the germline V gene, CDR1 is KGHSH and CDR2 is LQKENI. To note about this clone: Its specificity is not known.

The authors reverse transcribed all of the isolated RNA, so sequencing captured expressed TCRB transcripts. Only in-frame clones appear in the TCRdb table, and some are missing; sequencing was by immunoSEQ multiplex PCR. The data hold 400,000 or so clones, with 10% to 15% observed a single time. The source is a woman younger than 35 with type 1 diabetes. The sequencing sample was made of naive CD4+ T cells from blood. The chain has TRBV18 and TRBJ2-5; D is uncertain. CDR3 loop: CASSPPNQEETQYF. In nucleotides, the CDR3 is TGTGCCAGCTCACCACCGAATCAAGAGGAGACCCAGTACTTC.